This TCR beta chain was captured in a study of molecular identifiers for immune sequencing clone quantification. Study results and caveats: Sizes of clones that are highly expanded could be underestimated (if identical TCR molecules share a barcode).

TCRdb fed the PCR reads into MiXCR, producing one record per CDR3 protein. The table records under 650,000 distinct CDR3 sequences, approximately 20% of them present only once. In this sample, this clonotype turned up many times. The antigen is unknown. A CD8+CD4-CCR7+CD45RA+ gate was used to sort naive CD8 T cells. The CDR3 is 15 residues long. V was cut by 1 base and J by 3 bases, with 12 bases left in between. The germline CDR1 and CDR2 sequences are MNHNS and SASEGT. The sequence was obtained from a human donor in good health. Some libraries in this study had Jurkat cell RNA spiked in. The chain combines TRBV6-1 with TRBJ2-5, with D maybe TRBD2 (6 bases). The source material was naive CD8+ T cells from blood, with Jurkat cell RNA spiked in. Subset: FACS-sorted CD8+CD4-CCR7+CD45RA+ naive T cells. CDR3 sequence (DNA): TGTGCCAGCAGTGAAGGACTAGGATGGGAAGAGACCCAGTACTTC. Residues: CASSEGLGWEETQYF.